Shown below are 18 T cell receptor beta chains from a single sample sequenced in a study of CD8 T cells in ankylosing spondylitis. Each CDR3 protein is one row after TCRdb ran MiXCR on the 5' RACE reads. The table has approximately 290,000 distinct CDR3 sequences, around 21% seen once. The sample comprised blood, either unsorted or a sorted T cell fraction (not recorded which). These receptors originate from a female donor with ankylosing spondylitis or in good health (not recorded which).

V usage is TRBV20-1 and J usage is TRBJ2-7; 8 positions agree with TRBD2. CDR1 is DFQATT, CDR2 SNEGSKA, per germline (reference sequence). Trimming took 6 bases from V and 0 from J; bases not matched to a gene: 4. The CDR3 contains 13 residues. The CDR3 DNA reads TGCAGTGCCGCGAGCGGGGGCTCCTACGAGCAGTACTTC. Residues: CSAASGGSYEQYF.

This clonotype came up a few times. The rearrangement links TRBV20-1 to TRBJ2-7, with 8 bases identical to TRBD1. The germline V gene encodes CDR1 DFQATT and CDR2 SNEGSKA (reference sequence). The CDR3 is 16 amino acids. Trimming cost V 2 bases and J 0 bases; bases outside gene matches: 9. The CDR3 region is CSARSHGTGGSYEQYF. Written as DNA, the CDR3 is TGCAGTGCTAGATCCCATGGGACAGGAGGCTCCTACGAGCAGTACTTC.

This clonotype has just a few counts. The chain uses TRBV19 and TRBJ2-7; weak D call: TRBD2 (5 bases). CDR3 length equals 13 residues. V was trimmed by 4 bases and J by 2 bases, leaving 9 bases between them. Germline CDR1 reads LNHDA; CDR2 reads SQIVND (reference sequence). The CDR3 nucleotides are TGTGCCAGTAGTAACTTGGGAGCCTACGAGCAGTACTTC. Its translation is CASSNLGAYEQYF.

This clonotype was seen only a few times. At one of its ends the junction is not consistent with the germline gene, which may arise from a read error. V and J are TRBV3-1 and TRBJ2-3, with D hard to call. The germline gives CDR1 LGHDT, CDR2 YNNKEL (reference sequence). There are 9 residues in the CDR3. The CDR3: CASSQGNSF. The CDR3 DNA reads TGTGCCAGCAGCCAAGGAAATTCATTT.

There are a few counts of this clonotype. The chain joins TRBV9 to TRBJ2-3; 8 positions agree with TRBD2. The CDR3 is 16 amino acids. Germline values: CDR1 SGDLS, CDR2 YYNGEE. The V gene end was trimmed by 3 bases and the J gene end by 3 bases; junction bases not matched to a gene: 9. The CDR3 sequence: CASSGRGGVKTDTQYF. CDR3 coding DNA: TGTGCCAGCAGCGGACGGGGGGGAGTAAAAACAGATACGCAGTATTTT.

In its sample, this clonotype was seen a few times. The chain employs TRBV7-2 and TRBJ2-1; D remains ambiguous. Germline values: CDR1 SGHTA, CDR2 FQGNSA. With 4 bases removed from V and 5 bases from J, the gap between germline ends came to 12 bases. The length of the CDR3 is 14 residues. This chain's CDR3 is CASSSPPADNEQFF. DNA of the CDR3: TGTGCCAGCAGCTCCCCCCCGGCGGACAATGAGCAGTTCTTC.

The genes are TRBV29-1 and TRBJ1-2, with 7 bases that match TRBD1. Germline V gene data show CDR1 as SQVTM and CDR2 as ANQGSEA. The CDR3 runs 13 residues. J was trimmed by 6 bases and V by 7 bases; bases with no gene match: 11. In nucleotides, the CDR3 is TGCAGCGACACGACAGGGCGCTCTGATGGCTACACCTTC. It encodes CSDTTGRSDGYTF.

V is TRBV15 and J is TRBJ1-2; D not resolved. Germline assignment: CDR1 LNHNV and CDR2 YYDKDF (reference sequence). This CDR3 region has 13 residues. Trimming took off 8 bases at V and 2 bases at J, with 12 bases between the two ends. The DNA of the CDR3 is TGTGCCACCGCCGCGTCGGTCAACTATGGCTACACCTTC. This translates into CATAASVNYGYTF. Together with reference TRBV15 and TRBJ1-2, the CDR3 gives the full variable domain: DAMVIQNPRYQVTQFGKPVTLSCSQTLNHNVMYWYQQKSSQAPKLLFHYYDKDFNNEADTPDNFQSRRPNTSFCFLDIRSPGLGDTAMYLCATAASVNYGYTFGSGTRLTVV.

The V call is TRBV7-9, the J call TRBJ2-2; 7 bases agree with TRBD2. This CDR3 region has 15 residues. CDR1 is SEHNR and CDR2 is FQNEAQ in the germline V gene (reference sequence). The V and J ends lost 5 bases and 6 bases, in that order; junction bases with no gene match: 9. The CDR3 sequence: CASSLRLATAGELFF. CDR3 coding DNA: TGTGCCAGCAGCCTTCGACTAGCTACGGCCGGGGAGCTGTTTTTT.

The chain couples TRBV27 to TRBJ2-5, with 7 bases matching TRBD1. This CDR3 region has 16 residues. Per germline, CDR1 MNHEY and CDR2 SMNVEV (reference sequence). Trimming at V came to 6 bases and at J to 1 base, leaving 11 bases not matched to a gene. This chain's CDR3 is CASRQLHRGPQETQYF. As DNA, the CDR3 is TGTGCCAGCAGACAACTCCACAGGGGTCCCCAAGAGACCCAGTACTTC.

This clonotype was counted only a few times. V is TRBV23-1 and J is TRBJ2-5, with D possibly TRBD1 on 5 matching bases. TRBV23-1 counts as an open reading frame of uncertain function. V lost 4 bases to trimming and J lost 2 bases, with 23 bases between them. The CDR3 has 18 residues. The CDR3 here is CASSPRAGKATRQETQYF. CDR3 nucleotides: TGCGCCAGCAGTCCTCGAGCAGGGAAAGCTACCCGGCAAGAGACCCAGTACTTC.

This clonotype has more than one count but fewer than ten. V gene TRBV9 combines with J gene TRBJ2-1, with D perhaps TRBD2 (7 bases). CDR3 length: 13 amino acids. Germline loops: CDR1 SGDLS, CDR2 YYNGEE. The V gene lost 5 bases and the J gene lost 10 bases, with 16 bases spanning the gap. The CDR3 loop is CASRAEGGSEQFF. In nucleotides, the CDR3 is TGTGCCAGCAGGGCGGAGGGGGGGAGCGAGCAGTTCTTC.

The sample holds a few counts of this clonotype. The V and J genes are TRBV12-3 or TRBV12-4 and TRBJ1-2; D ambiguous. CDR3 length: 16 residues. The V end lost 1 base, the J end lost 4 bases, and 16 bases lay between the germline ends. CDR3 protein: CASSLVVEGTFYGYTF. CDR3 nucleotides: TGTGCCAGCAGTTTAGTGGTTGAGGGCACCTTCTATGGCTACACCTTC.

The chain combines TRBV4-3 with TRBJ2-7; D is unclear. The ends were cut back, 0 bases at V and 3 bases at J, with 9 bases in the middle. The CDR3 totals 14 residues. Germline V CDR1 and CDR2: LGHNA, YSLEER. The CDR3 DNA follows: TGCGCCAGCAGCCAAGATTTCCCGAGCTACGAGCAGTACTTC. Protein product: CASSQDFPSYEQYF.

The chain uses TRBV7-9 and TRBJ2-1; D is possibly TRBD1 (6 bases). The ends were cut back, 4 bases at V and 0 bases at J, with 10 bases in the middle. The CDR3 has 15 amino acids. From germline, CDR1 is SEHNR and CDR2 FQNEAQ (reference sequence). CDR3 bases: TGTGCCAGCAGCTATCTAGGGGGCTCCTACAATGAGCAGTTCTTC. Translating gives CASSYLGGSYNEQFF. Variable domain in full (rest from reference TRBV7-9 and TRBJ2-1): DTGVSQNPRHKITKRGQNVTFRCDPISEHNRLYWYRQTLGQGPEFLTYFQNEAQLEKSRLLSDRFSAERPKGSFSTLEIQRTEQGDSAMYLCASSYLGGSYNEQFFGPGTRLTVL.

V gene TRBV6-1 combines with J gene TRBJ1-5; D is unresolved. The V gene lost 6 bases and the J gene lost 2 bases, with 14 bases spanning the gap. Germline assignment: CDR1 MNHNS and CDR2 SASEGT. This CDR3 is built from 15 residues. The CDR3 coding sequence is TGTGCCAGCAGCCGCCTAGGTGCTGGCAATCAGCCCCAGCATTTT. It yields the protein CASSRLGAGNQPQHF.

A few counts support this clonotype. The V call is TRBV9, the J call TRBJ2-7; D unclear. Per the germline V gene, CDR1 is SGDLS and CDR2 is YYNGEE. This CDR3 comprises 15 residues. V gave up 4 bases and J gave up 3 bases, with 17 bases separating them. The CDR3: CASSPTAAVRYEQYF. CDR3 bases: TGTGCCAGCAGCCCGACTGCTGCGGTTCGCTACGAGCAGTACTTC.

This clonotype was recorded at least ten times. J is TRBJ1-1 and V is TRBV29-1; a possible D gene is TRBD1 (5 bases). The CDR3 totals 14 residues. V lost 1 base and J 0 bases, leaving 9 bases between the germline ends. Germline V gene data show CDR1 as SQVTM and CDR2 as ANQGSEA. The CDR3 reads CSVEVTGMNTEAFF. CDR3 in DNA: TGCAGCGTTGAAGTTACAGGCATGAACACTGAAGCTTTCTTT.